The present T cell receptor beta chain was sequenced within a study of T cells in localized non-small cell lung cancer. Study-level points and caveats: Uninvolved adjacent lung had higher T cell clonality than tumor and all other tissues.

In the case of this clone: Its specificity is unknown.

The repertoire was sequenced with immunoSEQ multiplex PCR; TCRdb's copy has only in-frame clones and lacks some. The sample lists 100,000 to 150,000 clones, around 92% occurring once. This specimen consisted of peripheral blood, obtained before any cancer treatment. The clonotype comes from a female donor older than 55 with stage I lung adenocarcinoma.

CDR3 bases: TGTGCCAGCAGCCCCCGGGACAGGGCGGGGAACACTGAAGCTTTCTTT. Translated, it gives CASSPRDRAGNTEAFF. The chain carries TRBV7-9 and TRBJ1-1; 9 bases are shared with TRBD1. The CDR3 contains 16 residues. Losses at the gene ends were 5 bases for V and 1 base for J; bases not matched to a gene: 8. In germline, CDR1 is SEHNR, CDR2 FQNEAQ (reference sequence).